This is a list of T cell receptor beta chains from one sample in a study of identical twins. From the 5' RACE reads, TCRdb called clonotypes with MiXCR, one entry per CDR3 protein. The data hold 690,000 or so distinct CDR3 sequences, with over 5% observed a single time. The sequencing input was naive T cells sorted from blood. These receptor sequences come from a young man in good health. Each CDR3 is given without its conserved first and last residue.

TRBJ1-5	TRBV12-3/TRBV12-4	ASSPMGHQPQH
TRBJ2-1	TRBV10-3	AISVRTARNEQF
TRBJ2-2	TRBV15	ATTPTGQNTGELF
TRBJ2-4	TRBV27	ASSLTEAKNIQY
TRBJ1-5	TRBV20-1	SARGQGGGSNQPQH
TRBJ2-1	TRBV5-1	ASSLGGQSGYNEQF
TRBJ2-1	TRBV25-1	ASSEFRADYNEQF
TRBJ2-1	TRBV7-9	ASTGTGGNEQF
TRBJ2-1	TRBV3-1	ASSPSPGTGLKPNEQF
TRBJ2-1	TRBV14	ASSQTSGRAHKQF
TRBJ2-1	TRBV7-2	ASRSGAGYNEQF
TRBJ2-5	TRBV7-9	ASKGAETQY
TRBJ2-6	TRBV5-1	ASSTGGTSSGANVLT
TRBJ1-6	TRBV20-1	SAGGGFNSPLH
TRBJ2-7	TRBV5-1	ASSFPRPPGTGYYEQY
TRBJ1-1	TRBV20-1	SATSGGQGDTEAF
TRBJ2-3	TRBV6-4	ASSDRPSGVTDTQY
TRBJ2-5	TRBV15	ATSGAEGGRVQETQY
TRBJ2-7	TRBV28	ASTQKTGDYEQY
TRBJ2-7	TRBV5-5	ASSLGDKAYEQY
TRBJ2-1	TRBV25-1	ASSGQGTGYNEQF
TRBJ2-1	TRBV5-1	ASSPGTSGRNEQL
TRBJ2-3	TRBV5-1	ASSLARLAGADTQY
TRBJ2-7	TRBV20-1	SARYPYEQY
TRBJ2-5	TRBV28	ASTNGRQETQY
TRBJ2-3	TRBV5-4	ASSGGLDASTDTQY
TRBJ1-4	TRBV7-6	ASSLGTGGFNEKLF
TRBJ2-3	TRBV5-1	ASSISSGIDTQY
TRBJ1-4	TRBV24-1	ATSDHRGPNEKLF
TRBJ2-2	TRBV27	ASSSGQGFDTGELF
TRBJ2-1	TRBV18	ASSPPISSAAYNEQF
TRBJ2-2	TRBV5-1	ASSLVLALAGELF
TRBJ2-5	TRBV9	ASSVRQGAGTQY
TRBJ2-5	TRBV7-9	ASSPMGGLQETQY
TRBJ2-1	TRBV2	ASSLMTSDSDNEQF
TRBJ2-7	TRBV6-1	ASSGAGGRREQY
TRBJ2-1	TRBV14	ASSFMEAYNEQF
TRBJ1-1	TRBV28	ASSWGRGIWNTEAF
TRBJ2-1	TRBV29-1	SAIPIGQGNNEQF
TRBJ2-1	TRBV20-1	SAEYVEQF
TRBJ2-1	TRBV6-5	ASSYVGSSYNEQF
TRBJ2-7	TRBV28	ASRLRLAGGSYEQY
TRBJ2-1	TRBV12-3/TRBV12-4	ASQEGLVLYNEQF
TRBJ2-5	TRBV5-6	ASSSIGTAYQETQY
TRBJ2-3	TRBV5-1	ASSELATDTQY
TRBJ1-2	TRBV5-6	ASSLPIDYGYT
TRBJ2-3	TRBV11-2	ASSLEIGRVGSTDTQY
TRBJ2-1	TRBV5-1	ASSLDPSEQF
TRBJ1-5	TRBV18	ASSPSGSGGDQPQH
TRBJ1-2	TRBV7-9	ASSLADYGYT
TRBJ1-2	TRBV6-1	ASSPGRKLNYGYT
TRBJ2-7	TRBV11-2	ASSFSMQGAYEQY
TRBJ2-5	TRBV15	ATSSVEQGRETQY
TRBJ1-4	TRBV29-1	SVVEGAKNEKLF
TRBJ1-1	TRBV12-3/TRBV12-4	ASSPRDRGGTEAF
TRBJ1-2	TRBV3-1	ASSQGENGYT
TRBJ2-4	TRBV30	AWREGWAKNIQY